This T cell receptor beta chain is from a study of T cell responses to AZD1222 COVID-19 vaccine. This CDR3 region has 14 residues. With 1 base removed from V and 7 bases from J, the gap between germline ends came to 13 bases. CDR1 is MGHDK, CDR2 SYGVNS, per germline. Sequencing was performed with immunoSEQ multiplex PCR; in TCRdb, only in-frame clones are kept and a portion is missing. The sample contains around 100,000 clones, roughly 84% of which appear only once. The source material was peripheral blood, sampled on day 0 of AZD1222 vaccination. V gene TRBV25-1 combines with J gene TRBJ2-5; a weak D match, TRBD1 (5 bases). The TCR comes from an adult in good health. The DNA of the CDR3 is TGTGCCAGCAGTGAATTTGGCAGGGATGGGACCCAGTACTTC. Translation gives CASSEFGRDGTQYF. Full variable domain (outside the CDR3, taken from reference TRBV25-1 and TRBJ2-5): EADIYQTPRYLVIGTGKKITLECSQTMGHDKMYWYQQDPGMELHLIHYSYGVNSTEKGDLSSESTVSRIRTEHFPLTLESARPSHTSQYLCASSEFGRDGTQYFGPGTRLLVL.